The clone carrying this T cell receptor beta chain was found once. The authors negatively isolated CD8+ and CD4+ T cells and FACS-enriched TEMRA cells. With random hexamers, roughly 0.5 to 1 ug RNA was reverse transcribed. From the immunoSEQ multiplex PCR reads, TCRdb called clonotypes with MiXCR, one entry per CDR3 protein. The sample comprises about 300,000 distinct CDR3 sequences, more than 75% of which are singletons, and over 0.095% rests with the top ten. These data come from a study of CD8 T cells in Susac syndrome. The CDR3 is 12 residues long. The V end was cut by 4 bases, the J end by 9 bases, with 12 bases between. CDR1 is SGHTA, CDR2 FQGNSA, per germline.

This TCR was recovered from a human donor with multiple sclerosis. The gene calls are TRBV7-2 and TRBJ2-5, with TRBD1 as a possible D gene (5 bases). Sequenced material: CD8+ T cells from PBMCs. The CDR3: CASSYDRRSQYF. Written as DNA, the CDR3 is TGTGCCAGCAGCTATGACAGAAGGTCCCAGTACTTC.